This TCR beta chain was identified in a study of blood T cell repertoires in COVID-19. About the research overall: Donors in the United States, Italy and Spain gave samples during acute or convalescent COVID-19. T cells, B-cell-depleted T cells, or PBMCs provided the cDNA or gDNA that served as material.

Authors' methods: From reference gene primer amplification, estimates of nucleated cell counts were derived. TCRdb's table, derived via immunoSEQ multiplex PCR, lists solely in-frame clones and lacks some. The D gene and trimming were derived from the DNA, and the V and J assignments and clone size from that table. The table lists about 17,000 clones, about 80% of them singletons. This CDR3 comprises 16 residues. The V segment lost 3 bases and the J segment 15 bases; nucleotides outside the gene matches: 14. Germline CDR1 is SGDLS and CDR2 is YYNGEE. J is TRBJ2-1 and V is TRBV9; 14 bases line up with TRBD2. The TCR was taken from a woman in her sixties or seventies with active COVID-19. Sequencing used peripheral blood. The DNA for the CDR3 is TGTGCCAGCAGCGAGACCTCCGGGACTAGCGGGAGTGGAGGGTTCTTC. This codes for CASSETSGTSGSGGFF.